The clone carrying this T cell receptor beta chain was recorded a few times. V was cut by 7 bases and J by 4 bases, with 10 bases left in between. In germline, CDR1 is MNHEY, CDR2 SMNVEV (reference sequence). This CDR3 contains 12 residues. This sample stems from a study of low-dose radiotherapy and immunotherapy resistance in tumors. The wider study: Ipilimumab 1 mg/kg every six weeks, together with nivolumab 240 mg every two weeks, was given intravenously to patients. Daily intake of oral aspirin 300 mg by patients lasted four cycles and began on cycle 1 day 1.

Alpha and beta chains were covered, as first-strand cDNA relied on TRAV- and TRBV-specific primers. Amplification of TCRs used a constant-region primer and V-primer adapter for around 19 PCR cycles. TCRdb independently ran MiXCR on the reads; one entry per CDR3 protein. The sample records over 9,500 distinct CDR3 sequences, more than 55% being singletons. This clonotype originated in a human donor with advanced metastatic prostate, ovarian, gallbladder or colorectal cancer (not recorded which). This table probably holds off-target reads from a library built for another chain. The chain carries TRBV27 and TRBJ1-1; a possible D gene is TRBD1 (6 bases). The CDR3 loop is CASILRGTEAFF. In DNA form, the CDR3 reads TGTGCCAGCATTCTCAGGGGCACTGAAGCTTTCTTT.